The TCR beta chain under discussion was sequenced for a study of a mutant IDH1 vaccine in newly diagnosed glioma. Sequencing used immunoSEQ multiplex PCR; TCRdb keeps in-frame clones, though not all of them. The sample holds 85,000 to 100,000 clones, just under 80% seen once. The sample's time point: baseline, week 1 (first vaccination visit). Stated treatment: pre-vaccination baseline after standard-of-care therapy. Germline V gene sequence: CDR1 MNHEY, CDR2 SVGAGI. The V and J ends lost 6 bases and 4 bases respectively, with 13 bases between them. CDR3 size: 13 residues. This clonotype was obtained from a man in his forties with glioma. J is TRBJ2-7 and V is TRBV6-5; TRBD1 might be the D (5 bases). Sample: PBMCs, taken from a glioma patient treated with radiotherapy, temozolomide or both. For the CDR3, the DNA is TGTGCCAGCAGCGACAGAGGTCGTTACGAGCAGTACTTC. As protein: CASSDRGRYEQYF.